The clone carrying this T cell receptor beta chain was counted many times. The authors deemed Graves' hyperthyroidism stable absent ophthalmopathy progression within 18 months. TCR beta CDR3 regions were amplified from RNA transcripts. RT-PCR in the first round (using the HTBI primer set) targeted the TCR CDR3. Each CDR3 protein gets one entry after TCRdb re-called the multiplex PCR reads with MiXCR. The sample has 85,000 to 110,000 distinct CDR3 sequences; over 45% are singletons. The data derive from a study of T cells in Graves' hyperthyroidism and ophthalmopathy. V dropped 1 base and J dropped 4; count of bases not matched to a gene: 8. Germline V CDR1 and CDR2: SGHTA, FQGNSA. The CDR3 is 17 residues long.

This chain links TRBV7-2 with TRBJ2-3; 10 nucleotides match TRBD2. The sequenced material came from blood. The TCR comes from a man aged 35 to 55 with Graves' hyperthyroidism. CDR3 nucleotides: TGTGCCAGCAGCTTAGGGCTAGCGGGAGTATGGGCAGATACGCAGTATTTT. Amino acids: CASSLGLAGVWADTQYF. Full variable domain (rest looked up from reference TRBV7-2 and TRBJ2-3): GAGVSQSPSNKVTEKGKDVELRCDPISGHTALYWYRQSLGQGLEFLIYFQGNSAPDKSGLPSDRFSAERTGGSVSTLTIQRTQQEDSAVYLCASSLGLAGVWADTQYFGPGTRLTVL.